This TCR beta chain is from a study of identical twins. Study outcomes and limitations: Models predicted less out-of-frame TCR alpha sharing in monozygotic twins than was found.

Unmatched junction bases numbered 0, after V lost 4 bases and J lost 3 bases. The germline V gene has CDR1 MNHNS and CDR2 SASEGT. The CDR3 has 13 amino acids. As to this clonotype: Its antigen is not identified.

Carrying unique molecular identifiers, the cDNA also gained a universal primer site through template switching. TCRdb independently ran MiXCR on the 5' RACE reads; one entry per CDR3 protein. The sample includes hundreds of thousands of distinct CDR3 sequences, 9% to 15% of them seen just once. This sample also appeared in a second study, on yellow fever vaccine responses in identical twins.

This clonotype originated in a woman between 18 and 29 years old in good health. The J gene is TRBJ2-5, the V gene TRBV6-1, with TRBD2 matching 9 bases. Sequenced material: CD8+ T cells sorted from blood. CDR3 protein: CASSVAGEETQYF. The CDR3 DNA is TGTGCCAGCAGTGTAGCGGGGGAAGAGACCCAGTACTTC.